The next 9 T cell receptor beta chains were all read from a single sample in a study of blood T cell repertoires in COVID-19. Libraries were prepared by immunoSEQ multiplex PCR; TCRdb keeps only in-frame clonotypes and omits some of them. The sample lists roughly 75,000 clones; around 88% were seen once. The sequenced sample was peripheral blood. These receptors originate from an older man with COVID-19, enrolled during active disease.

This chain connects TRBV6-1 to TRBJ2-7; 9 bases map to TRBD2. The CDR3 is 14 amino acids. CDR1 is MNHNS, CDR2 SASEGT, per germline. The trim removed 3 bases at V and 2 bases at J, leaving 2 bases unmatched. In DNA form, the CDR3 reads TGTGCCAGCAGTGATCTAGCGGGGACCTACGAGCAGTACTTC. Protein: CASSDLAGTYEQYF.

The chain couples TRBV19 to TRBJ2-6; 9 nucleotides match TRBD1. This CDR3 region has 18 residues. Germline V gene lookup returns CDR1 LNHDA and CDR2 SQIVND (reference sequence). V lost 7 bases to trimming and J lost 4 bases; unmatched junction nucleotides: 14. DNA for the CDR3: TGTGCCAGTACCCCCGTGGGGACAGGGATCGCCGGGGCCAACGTCCTGACTTTC. The encoded protein is CASTPVGTGIAGANVLTF.

This chain uses TRBV5-4 with TRBJ2-5, with TRBD2 matching 16 bases. CDR3 size: 18 residues. Per the germline V gene, CDR1 is SGHNT and CDR2 is YYREEE (reference sequence). V shed 6 bases, J shed 5 bases, and the junction held 13 bases outside the gene matches. The CDR3 DNA is TGTGCCAGCACCCCCGGGACTAGCGGGGGGGCCGGGGTGGAGACCCAGTACTTC. It yields the protein CASTPGTSGGAGVETQYF.

The rearrangement uses TRBV9 and TRBJ2-7; D possibly corresponds to TRBD2 (6 bases). Germline values: CDR1 SGDLS, CDR2 YYNGEE. V shed 2 bases and J shed 2 bases, with 11 bases lying between them. The CDR3 length is 14 residues. The CDR3 loop is CASSVGLSTYEQYF. CDR3 bases: TGTGCCAGCAGCGTGGGACTGTCTACCTACGAGCAGTACTTC.

V is TRBV11-2 and J is TRBJ1-1, with D possibly TRBD1 on 5 matching bases. The CDR3 runs 15 residues. Germline V gives CDR1 SGHAT, CDR2 FQNNGV. V was clipped by 5 bases and J by 7 bases, with 20 bases between them. The CDR3 loop is CASSPRGGGGIEAFF. The CDR3 nucleotides are TGTGCCAGCAGCCCCCGTGGGGGTGGGGGGATTGAAGCTTTCTTT.

This rearrangement joins TRBV7-8 to TRBJ1-3, with D possibly being TRBD1 (6 bases). The CDR3 length is 15 residues. V lost 5 bases and J 1 base, leaving 12 bases between the germline ends. Germline V gene data show CDR1 as SGHVS and CDR2 as FQNEAQ. The CDR3 DNA follows: TGTGCCAGCAGCCTAGGACAGTATTCTGGAAACACCATATATTTT. Protein sequence: CASSLGQYSGNTIYF. Supplemented by reference TRBV7-8 and TRBJ1-3, the full variable domain reads GAGVSQSPRYKVAKRGQDVALRCDPISGHVSLFWYQQALGQGPEFLTYFQNEAQLDKSGLPSDRFFAERPEGSVSTLKIQRTQQEDSAVYLCASSLGQYSGNTIYFGEGSWLTVV.

The chain uses TRBV9 and TRBJ1-2; D call uncertain. V was trimmed by 5 bases and J by 4 bases, leaving 9 bases between them. The V gene's germline CDR1 is SGDLS and CDR2 YYNGEE. This CDR3 is built from 12 residues. In DNA, the CDR3 is TGTGCCAGCAGTAACAATTTCTATGGCTACACCTTC. This translates into CASSNNFYGYTF. Full variable domain (remainder filled in from reference TRBV9 and TRBJ1-2): DSGVTQTPKHLITATGQRVTLRCSPRSGDLSVYWYQQSLDQGLQFLIQYYNGEERAKGNILERFSAQQFPDLHSELNLSSLELGDSALYFCASSNNFYGYTFGSGTRLTVV.

V gene TRBV11-3 combines with J gene TRBJ1-1, with D perhaps matching TRBD1 (5 bases). The CDR3 runs 15 residues. Trimming shortened V by 0 bases and J by 3 bases, and 11 bases separated the two germline ends. Germline loops: CDR1 SGHNT, CDR2 YENEEA. The CDR3 DNA reads TGTGCCAGCAGCTTAGAGGGCAGGGAATACACTGAAGCTTTCTTT. Its protein is CASSLEGREYTEAFF. Complete variable domain (other parts from reference TRBV11-3 and TRBJ1-1): EAGVVQSPRYKIIEKKQPVAFWCNPISGHNTLYWYLQNLGQGPELLIRYENEEAVDDSQLPKDRFSAERLKGVDSTLKIQPAELGDSAVYLCASSLEGREYTEAFFGQGTRLTVV.

This chain links TRBV18 with TRBJ2-2; D might be TRBD1 (5 bases). V lost 2 bases and J 0 bases, leaving 10 bases between the germline ends. This CDR3 has 16 residues. The V gene's germline CDR1 is KGHSH and CDR2 LQKENI. In nucleotides, the CDR3 is TGTGCCAGCTCACCAGAAGTACAGGCGAACACCGGGGAGCTGTTTTTT. Residues: CASSPEVQANTGELFF.